These 6 T cell receptor beta chains originate from one sample sequenced in a study of CD8+ T cells in alopecia areata. As the sequencing template, cDNA was produced by extracting RNA and reverse transcribing it. TCRdb's copy holds only in-frame clones and misses some; the assay was immunoSEQ multiplex PCR. This table holds hundreds of thousands of clones, around 67% found once. Specimen: CD4+ T cells sorted from blood, collected at week 0. The source is a human donor with alopecia areata.

About this clone: Other DNA sequences within the sample encode an identical CDR3. The chain links TRBV5-6 to TRBJ1-5, with TRBD1 as a possible D gene (6 bases). The CDR3 extends over 13 amino acids. Trimming took off 0 bases at V and 7 bases at J, with 8 bases between the two ends. Germline loops: CDR1 SGHDT, CDR2 YYEEEE. For the CDR3, the DNA is TGTGCCAGCAGCTTGGGACAGGACCAGCCCCAGCATTTT. As protein: CASSLGQDQPQHF.

V usage is TRBV29-1 and J usage is TRBJ2-1; D call uncertain. The CDR3 has 14 amino acids. Germline CDR1 SQVTM, CDR2 ANQGSEA. Between the trimmed V and J ends, which lost 6 bases and 7 bases, there was a span of 19 bases. The CDR3 here is CSVLRSVGLNEQFF. The CDR3 bases are TGCAGCGTCCTTCGGAGCGTCGGGTTGAATGAGCAGTTCTTC.

The CDR3 DNA is TGTGCCAGCCAGAGGGAGGGCTACGAGCAGTACTTC. Translated, it gives CASQREGYEQYF. J is TRBJ2-7 and V is TRBV2; 7 nucleotides agree with TRBD2. CDR3 length equals 12 residues. With V trimmed by 8 bases and J by 3 bases, 4 bases remained unmatched. Germline CDR1 is SNHLY and CDR2 is FYNNEI.

The genes are TRBV29-1 and TRBJ2-5, with TRBD1 matching over 7 bases. The germline gives CDR1 SQVTM, CDR2 ANQGSEA. CDR3 length: 15 residues. Germline trimming cut 0 bases from V and 4 bases from J; bases unmatched to any gene: 8. CDR3 loop: CSVEDPRTGGETQYF. The CDR3 DNA follows: TGCAGCGTTGAAGATCCCCGGACAGGAGGAGAGACCCAGTACTTC.

V is TRBV30 and J is TRBJ2-2; a possible D gene is TRBD1 (6 bases). This CDR3 has 14 amino acids. Germline CDR1 GTSNPN, CDR2 SVGIG (reference sequence). Trimming stripped 3 bases from V and 8 bases from J, with 16 bases between. CDR3 in amino acids: CAWSRGNGKGELFF. CDR3 DNA: TGTGCCTGGAGCAGGGGAAATGGGAAAGGGGAGCTGTTTTTT. The whole variable domain, filled in from reference TRBV30 and TRBJ2-2, reads SQTIHQWPATLVQPVGSPLSLECTVEGTSNPNLYWYRQAAGRGLQLLFYSVGIGQISSEVPQNLSASRPQDRQFILSSKKLLLSDSGFYLCAWSRGNGKGELFFGEGSRLTVL.

The count of this clone is one. V gene TRBV4-1 combines with J gene TRBJ2-5, with D perhaps TRBD1 (5 bases). Germline V gene sequence: CDR1 MGHRA, CDR2 YSYEKL. The V end lost 0 bases, the J end lost 3 bases, and 11 bases lay between the germline ends. This CDR3 has 15 residues. DNA for the CDR3: TGCGCCAGCAGCCAAGATAGGCAGGGAAAAGAGACCCAGTACTTC. Its translation is CASSQDRQGKETQYF.